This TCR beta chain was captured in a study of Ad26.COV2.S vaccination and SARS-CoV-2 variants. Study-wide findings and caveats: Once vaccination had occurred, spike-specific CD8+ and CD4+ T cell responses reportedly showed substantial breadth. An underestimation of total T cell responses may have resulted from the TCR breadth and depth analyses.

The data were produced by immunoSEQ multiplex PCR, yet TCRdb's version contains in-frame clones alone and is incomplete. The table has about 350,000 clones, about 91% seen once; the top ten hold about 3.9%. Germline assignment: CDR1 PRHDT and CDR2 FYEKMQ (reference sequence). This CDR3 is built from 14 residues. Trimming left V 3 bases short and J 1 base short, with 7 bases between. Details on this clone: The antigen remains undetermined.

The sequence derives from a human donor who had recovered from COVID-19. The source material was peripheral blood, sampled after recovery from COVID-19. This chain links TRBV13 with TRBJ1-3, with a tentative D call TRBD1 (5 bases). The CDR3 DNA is TGTGCCAGCAGCTTCGGGACGTCTGGAAACACCATATATTTT. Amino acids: CASSFGTSGNTIYF.